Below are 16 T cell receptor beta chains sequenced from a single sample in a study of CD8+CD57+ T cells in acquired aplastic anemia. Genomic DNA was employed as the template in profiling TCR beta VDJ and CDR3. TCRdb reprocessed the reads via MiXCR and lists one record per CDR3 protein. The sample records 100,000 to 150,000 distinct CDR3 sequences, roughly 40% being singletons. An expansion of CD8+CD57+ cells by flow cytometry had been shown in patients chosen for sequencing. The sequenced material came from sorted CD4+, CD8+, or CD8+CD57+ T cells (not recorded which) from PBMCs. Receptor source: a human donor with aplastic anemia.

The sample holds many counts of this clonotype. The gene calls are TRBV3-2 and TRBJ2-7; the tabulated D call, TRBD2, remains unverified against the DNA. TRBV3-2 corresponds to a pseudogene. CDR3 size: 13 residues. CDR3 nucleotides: TGTGCCAGCAGCCAACCAGGAGGCTACGAGCAGTACTTC. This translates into CASSQPGGYEQYF.

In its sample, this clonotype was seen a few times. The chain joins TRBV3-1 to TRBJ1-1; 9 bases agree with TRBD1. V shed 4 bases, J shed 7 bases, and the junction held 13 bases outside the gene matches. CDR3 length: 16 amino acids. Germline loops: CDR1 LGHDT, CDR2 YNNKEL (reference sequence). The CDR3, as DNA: TGTGCCAGCAGCCTCTCTGGGACAGGGCGACGCCATGAAGCTTTCTTT. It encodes CASSLSGTGRRHEAFF.

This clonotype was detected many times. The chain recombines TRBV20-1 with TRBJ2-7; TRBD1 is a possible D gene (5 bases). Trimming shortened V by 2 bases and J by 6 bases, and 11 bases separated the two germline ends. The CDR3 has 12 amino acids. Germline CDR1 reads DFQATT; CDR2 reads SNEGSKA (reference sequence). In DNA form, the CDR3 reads TGCAGTGCTAGACAGGGTAACGGCGAGCAGTACTTC. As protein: CSARQGNGEQYF.

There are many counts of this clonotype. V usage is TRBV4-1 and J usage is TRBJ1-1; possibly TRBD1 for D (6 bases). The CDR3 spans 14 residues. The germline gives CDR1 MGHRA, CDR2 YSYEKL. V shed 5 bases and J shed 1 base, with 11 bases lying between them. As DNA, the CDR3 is TGCGCCAGCAGCGAACGGGGGGCGAACACTGAAGCTTTCTTT. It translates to CASSERGANTEAFF.

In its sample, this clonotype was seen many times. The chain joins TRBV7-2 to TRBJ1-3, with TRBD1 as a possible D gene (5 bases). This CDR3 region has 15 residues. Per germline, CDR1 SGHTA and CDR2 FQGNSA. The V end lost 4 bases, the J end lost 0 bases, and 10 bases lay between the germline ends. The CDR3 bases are TGTGCCAGCAGCTCAAACAGGATCTCTGGAAACACCATATATTTT. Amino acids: CASSSNRISGNTIYF.

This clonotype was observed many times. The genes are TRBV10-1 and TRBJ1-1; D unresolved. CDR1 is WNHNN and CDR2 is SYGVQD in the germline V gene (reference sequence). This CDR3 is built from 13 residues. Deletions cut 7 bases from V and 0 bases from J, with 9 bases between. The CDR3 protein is CASKNSLNTEAFF. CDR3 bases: TGCGCCAGCAAAAACAGTCTGAACACTGAAGCTTTCTTT.

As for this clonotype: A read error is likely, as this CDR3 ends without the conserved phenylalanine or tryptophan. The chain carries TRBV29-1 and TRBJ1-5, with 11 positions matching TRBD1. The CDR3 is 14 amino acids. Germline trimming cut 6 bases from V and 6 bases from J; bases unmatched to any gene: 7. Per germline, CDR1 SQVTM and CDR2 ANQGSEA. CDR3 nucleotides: TGCAGCGTAAGGGACAGGGGGTTTGGTCAGCCCCAGCATTAT. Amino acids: CSVRDRGFGQPQHY.

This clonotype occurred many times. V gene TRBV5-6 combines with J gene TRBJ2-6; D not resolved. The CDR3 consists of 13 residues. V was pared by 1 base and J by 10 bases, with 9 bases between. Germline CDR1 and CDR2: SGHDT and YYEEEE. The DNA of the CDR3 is TGTGCCAGCAGCTTGATGGCCGGGAACGTCCTGACTTTC. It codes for CASSLMAGNVLTF.

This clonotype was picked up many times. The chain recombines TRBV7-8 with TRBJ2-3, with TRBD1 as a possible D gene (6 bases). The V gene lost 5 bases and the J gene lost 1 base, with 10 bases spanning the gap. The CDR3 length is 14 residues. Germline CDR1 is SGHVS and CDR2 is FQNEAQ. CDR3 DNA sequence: TGTGCCAGCAGCGTCTACAGGGGCACAGATACGCAGTATTTT. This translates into CASSVYRGTDTQYF.

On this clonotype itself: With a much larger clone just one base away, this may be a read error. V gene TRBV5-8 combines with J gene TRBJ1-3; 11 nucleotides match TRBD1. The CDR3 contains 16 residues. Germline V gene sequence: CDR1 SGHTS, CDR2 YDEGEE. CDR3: CASSFRTGGTGSTIYF. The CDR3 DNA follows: TGTGCCAGCAGTTTTAGGACAGGGGGCACGGGAAGCACCATATATTTT.

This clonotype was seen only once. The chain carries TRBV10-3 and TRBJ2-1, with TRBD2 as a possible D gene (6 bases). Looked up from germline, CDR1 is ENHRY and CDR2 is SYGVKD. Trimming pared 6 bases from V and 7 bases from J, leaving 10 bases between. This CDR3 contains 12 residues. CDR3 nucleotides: TGTGCCATCAGGGGACTCGAAAATGAGCAGTTCTTC. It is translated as CAIRGLENEQFF.

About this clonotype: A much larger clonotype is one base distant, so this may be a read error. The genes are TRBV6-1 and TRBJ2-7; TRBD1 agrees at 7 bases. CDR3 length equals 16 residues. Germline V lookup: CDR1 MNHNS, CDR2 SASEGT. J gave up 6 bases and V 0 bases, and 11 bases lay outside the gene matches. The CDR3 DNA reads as TGTGCCAGCAGTGAAGCCGGCAGGGGGATTTTCTCCGAGCAGTACTTC. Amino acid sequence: CASSEAGRGIFSEQYF.

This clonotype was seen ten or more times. As DNA, the CDR3 is TGTGCCAGCAGCTTAGCGGGGACAGCCCCACCCGAGAATACGCAGTATTTT. Amino acid sequence: CASSLAGTAPPENTQYF. V gene TRBV7-2 combines with J gene TRBJ2-3, with 7 bases identical to TRBD1. Germline CDR1 SGHTA, CDR2 FQGNSA. This CDR3 has 17 residues. V lost 0 bases to trimming and J lost 7 bases; unmatched junction nucleotides: 13.

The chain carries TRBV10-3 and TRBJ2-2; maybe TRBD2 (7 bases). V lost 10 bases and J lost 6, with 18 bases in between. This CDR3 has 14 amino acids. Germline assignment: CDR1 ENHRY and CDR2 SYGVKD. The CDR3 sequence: CASSGGAGAGELFF. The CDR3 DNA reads TGTGCCAGCTCTGGGGGGGCAGGTGCCGGGGAGCTGTTTTTT.

The CDR3 bases are TGTGCCAGCAGCCGTGGGACTAGCGGGGGGTCGGGATCTGAGCAGTTCTTC. Translated, it gives CASSRGTSGGSGSEQFF. The chain employs TRBV7-3 and TRBJ2-7; 15 nucleotides match TRBD2. The J call may not be correct, given that the DNA end is closer to TRBJ2-1. The CDR3 sequence is 17 residues long. The germline gives CDR1 SGHTA, CDR2 FQGTGA.

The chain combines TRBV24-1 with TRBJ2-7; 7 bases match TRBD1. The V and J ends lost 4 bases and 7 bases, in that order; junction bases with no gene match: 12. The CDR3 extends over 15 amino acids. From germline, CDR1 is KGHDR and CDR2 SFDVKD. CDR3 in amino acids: CATSDSGTAYNEQYV. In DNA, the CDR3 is TGTGCCACCAGTGACTCCGGGACAGCCTACAATGAGCAGTACGTC.